Shown below are 31 T cell receptor beta chains from a single sample sequenced in a study of blood T cell repertoires in COVID-19. Generated by immunoSEQ multiplex PCR, the TCRdb table keeps only in-frame clones and is missing some. The data show about 380,000 clones, about 90% seen once. Sequencing used PBMCs or T cells enriched from blood (not recorded which). Receptors were obtained from a woman aged 30 to 39 who had recovered from COVID-19.

Here the CDR3 reads CASSLSRTQEKLFF. The DNA of the CDR3 is TGTGCCAGCAGTTTATCTCGGACTCAAGAAAAACTGTTTTTT. The chain couples TRBV28 to TRBJ1-4; unclear D gene. This CDR3 is built from 14 residues. The V and J ends lost 1 base and 8 bases respectively, with 11 bases between them. CDR1 is MDHEN, CDR2 SYDVKM, per germline.

V is TRBV7-2 and J is TRBJ2-5, with D possibly TRBD1 on 5 matching bases. The CDR3 length is 15 residues. Germline V gene sequence: CDR1 SGHTA, CDR2 FQGNSA. V lost 2 bases and J 1 base, leaving 11 bases between the germline ends. The CDR3 loop reads CASSLNRLPQETQYF. In nucleotides, the CDR3 is TGTGCCAGCAGCTTAAACAGGCTGCCCCAAGAGACCCAGTACTTC. The complete variable domain, with remaining parts taken from reference TRBV7-2 and TRBJ2-5, reads GAGVSQSPSNKVTEKGKDVELRCDPISGHTALYWYRQSLGQGLEFLIYFQGNSAPDKSGLPSDRFSAERTGGSVSTLTIQRTQQEDSAVYLCASSLNRLPQETQYFGPGTRLLVL.

The rearrangement uses TRBV10-1 and TRBJ2-4; 8 positions match TRBD1. J was trimmed by 8 bases and V by 5 bases; bases with no gene match: 5. Germline assignment: CDR1 WNHNN and CDR2 SYGVQD (reference sequence). The CDR3 is made up of 13 amino acids. DNA for the CDR3: TGCGCCAGCAGTAATGGACAGGGAGACATTCAGTACTTC. Translation: CASSNGQGDIQYF.

V and J are TRBV3-1 (or the pseudogene TRBV3-2) and TRBJ2-3; 11 bases map to TRBD2. V lost 4 bases, J lost 5 bases, and 11 bases stayed unmatched. CDR3 length: 17 residues. Germline-derived CDR1 and CDR2 are LGHDT and YNNKEL (reference sequence). CDR3: CASSPLMGLAGGDTQYF. Written as DNA, the CDR3 is TGTGCCAGCAGCCCATTGATGGGGCTAGCGGGGGGAGATACGCAGTATTTT.

The chain combines TRBV27 with TRBJ1-2; the D gene is possibly TRBD1 (6 bases). CDR3 size: 16 residues. Germline V gene data show CDR1 as MNHEY and CDR2 as SMNVEV (reference sequence). Trimming took 2 bases from V and 2 from J, leaving 15 bases between them. The CDR3 sequence: CASSLISQGLNYGYTF. CDR3 nucleotide sequence: TGTGCCAGCAGTTTAATCTCCCAGGGGTTAAACTATGGCTACACCTTC.

This chain links TRBV18 with TRBJ1-2; a possible D gene is TRBD1 (6 bases). V was trimmed by 2 bases and J by 0 bases, leaving 19 bases between them. This CDR3 comprises 18 residues. In germline, CDR1 is KGHSH, CDR2 LQKENI. Here the CDR3 reads CASSPGSTGNPSNYGYTF. CDR3 DNA: TGTGCCAGCTCACCAGGCTCGACAGGAAACCCCTCTAACTATGGCTACACCTTC.

The rearrangement uses TRBV19 and TRBJ2-2, with D perhaps TRBD2 (5 bases). Trimming left V 3 bases short and J 4 bases short, with 12 bases between. CDR3 length: 15 residues. Germline CDR1 LNHDA, CDR2 SQIVND (reference sequence). The CDR3 here is CASSMSLAGTGELFF. The DNA of the CDR3 is TGTGCCAGTAGTATGAGTCTTGCGGGCACCGGGGAGCTGTTTTTT. The full variable domain, its missing parts supplied by reference TRBV19 and TRBJ2-2, is DGGITQSPKYLFRKEGQNVTLSCEQNLNHDAMYWYRQDPGQGLRLIYYSQIVNDFQKGDIAEGYSVSREKKESFPLTVTSAQKNPTAFYLCASSMSLAGTGELFFGEGSRLTVL.

This clone was observed once. CDR3 protein: CASSVDRETYEQYF. Here the CDR3 DNA reads TGCGCCAGCAGCGTGGACAGGGAGACCTACGAGCAGTACTTC. The chain links TRBV5-1 to TRBJ2-7; TRBD1 aligns across 8 bases. V dropped 4 bases and J dropped 2; count of bases not matched to a gene: 5. Per the germline V gene, CDR1 is SGHRS and CDR2 is YFSETQ. This CDR3 has 14 amino acids. The whole variable domain, remainder taken from reference TRBV5-1 and TRBJ2-7, is KAGVTQTPRYLIKTRGQQVTLSCSPISGHRSVSWYQQTPGQGLQFLFEYFSETQRNKGNFPGRFSGRQFSNSRSEMNVSTLELGDSALYLCASSVDRETYEQYFGPGTRLTVT.

The V and J genes are TRBV2 and TRBJ1-5; 7 bases are shared with TRBD1. V dropped 4 bases and J dropped 2; count of bases not matched to a gene: 5. The germline CDR1 and CDR2 sequences are SNHLY and FYNNEI. The CDR3 is 15 residues long. For the CDR3, the DNA is TGTGCCAGCAGTGGGAGGGGGCCAGGCAATCAGCCCCAGCATTTT. Amino acid sequence: CASSGRGPGNQPQHF.

The chain carries TRBV30 and TRBJ1-2, with a weak D call TRBD1 (5 bases). Germline V gives CDR1 GTSNPN, CDR2 SVGIG (reference sequence). This CDR3 has 14 amino acids. Trimming pared 5 bases from V and 7 bases from J, leaving 20 bases between. The CDR3 coding sequence is TGTGCCTGGGCTCCGGGACTACCAAGGAGTGGCTACACCTTC. This gives the protein CAWAPGLPRSGYTF.

This rearrangement joins TRBV5-1 to TRBJ2-1, with 9 bases identical to TRBD2. The V and J ends lost 4 bases and 9 bases, in that order; junction bases with no gene match: 11. The CDR3 length is 15 residues. The V gene's germline CDR1 is SGHRS and CDR2 YFSETQ. In DNA form, the CDR3 reads TGCGCCAGCAGCCCTCTAGCGGGAATCGGGTTTGAGCAGTTCTTC. Its translation: CASSPLAGIGFEQFF.

The chain employs TRBV2 and TRBJ2-6; D is perhaps TRBD1 (6 bases). Trimming shortened V by 5 bases and J by 2 bases, and 10 bases separated the two germline ends. Germline assignment: CDR1 SNHLY and CDR2 FYNNEI. This CDR3 contains 15 residues. For the CDR3, the DNA is TGTGCCAGCAGTCCACAGGGCGCTGGGGCCAACGTCCTGACTTTC. It specifies CASSPQGAGANVLTF.

The chain is built from TRBV11-2 and TRBJ2-1; D ambiguous. CDR1 and CDR2 from the germline V gene are SGHAT and FQNNGV. The CDR3 totals 16 residues. The V and J ends lost 1 base and 1 base respectively, with 11 bases between them. The CDR3 region is CASSLGHRLSYNEQFF. The DNA for the CDR3 is TGTGCCAGCAGCTTAGGACACCGATTATCCTACAATGAGCAGTTCTTC.

This sequence joins TRBV27 and TRBJ2-1; possible D gene TRBD1, 8 bases. Germline V CDR1 and CDR2: MNHEY, SMNVEV (reference sequence). The germline V and J ends were trimmed by 6 bases and 7 bases, with 19 bases remaining between them. CDR3 size: 15 residues. The CDR3 DNA reads TGTGCCAGCAGGCGGGGGACAGGAAAAGTTAATGAGCAGTTCTTC. The encoded protein is CASRRGTGKVNEQFF.

The rearrangement joins TRBV10-1 to TRBJ1-6; possibly TRBD1 for D (5 bases). The CDR3 sequence is 13 residues long. Trimming pared 2 bases from V and 8 bases from J, leaving 7 bases between. CDR1 and CDR2 from the germline V gene are WNHNN and SYGVQD (reference sequence). The CDR3 DNA reads TGCGCCAGCAGTGAGGAACAGGATTCACCCCTCCACTTT. This codes for CASSEEQDSPLHF.

The gene calls are TRBV27 and TRBJ1-1; D is possibly TRBD1 (6 bases). Germline-derived CDR1 and CDR2 are MNHEY and SMNVEV (reference sequence). The CDR3 spans 15 residues. The V and J ends lost 2 bases and 5 bases respectively, with 15 bases between them. CDR3 DNA sequence: TGTGCCAGCAGTTTAATTGGGAAGGGGGAAACTGAAGCTTTCTTT. Its protein is CASSLIGKGETEAFF.

The chain links TRBV2 to TRBJ2-7; 9 bases fit TRBD1. Germline V gives CDR1 SNHLY, CDR2 FYNNEI. The length of the CDR3 is 15 residues. Germline trimming cut 6 bases from V and 0 bases from J; bases unmatched to any gene: 6. The CDR3 DNA is TGTGCCAGCAGGGGGGACAGGGATAGCTCCTACGAGCAGTACTTC. Amino acids: CASRGDRDSSYEQYF.

Note on this clone: The DNA is left out, because the CDR3 cannot be placed on it with certainty; the CDR3 is given as TCRdb lists it. This chain uses TRBV5-1 with TRBJ1-6; the table assigns TRBD1, which was not confirmed against the DNA. Germline-derived CDR1 and CDR2 are SGHRS and YFSETQ. Both ends counted, the CDR3 spans 18 residues. CDR3 sequence: CASSLGLGGISVPTPLHF.

The chain has TRBV2 and TRBJ1-3, with D maybe TRBD1 (5 bases). Trimming stripped 4 bases from V and 8 bases from J, with 12 bases between. This CDR3 comprises 13 residues. Germline assignment: CDR1 SNHLY and CDR2 FYNNEI. In DNA, the CDR3 is TGTGCCAGCAGTGCTGACAGACAAGACACCATATATTTT. It translates to CASSADRQDTIYF. Using reference TRBV2 and TRBJ1-3 for the parts outside the CDR3, the full variable domain is EPEVTQTPSHQVTQMGQEVILRCVPISNHLYFYWYRQILGQKVEFLVSFYNNEISEKSEIFDDQFSVERPDGSNFTLKIRSTKLEDSAMYFCASSADRQDTIYFGEGSWLTVV.

The chain joins TRBV18 to TRBJ2-7; no clear D. Trimming took 3 bases from V and 4 from J, leaving 7 bases between them. The CDR3 is 12 residues long. Germline values: CDR1 KGHSH, CDR2 LQKENI. The CDR3 bases are TGTGCCAGCTCACCGACGGGTTACGAGCAGTACTTC. Amino acids: CASSPTGYEQYF. The full variable domain, its missing parts supplied by reference TRBV18 and TRBJ2-7, is NAGVMQNPRHLVRRRGQEARLRCSPMKGHSHVYWYRQLPEEGLKFMVYLQKENIIDESGMPKERFSAEFPKEGPSILRIQQVVRGDSAAYFCASSPTGYEQYFGPGTRLTVT.

The genes are TRBV18 and TRBJ1-2; TRBD1 matches at 10 bases. With V trimmed by 3 bases and J by 3 bases, 4 bases remained unmatched. The germline gives CDR1 KGHSH, CDR2 LQKENI. The length of the CDR3 is 15 residues. CDR3 region: CASSPGTGVHYGYTF. CDR3 DNA: TGTGCCAGCTCACCTGGGACAGGGGTGCACTATGGCTACACCTTC.

CDR3 loop: CASSLLPVREQYF. As DNA, the CDR3 is TGTGCCAGCAGCTTACTTCCGGTCCGAGAGCAGTACTTC. This chain uses TRBV7-9 with TRBJ2-7, with D unresolved. The germline V gene encodes CDR1 SEHNR and CDR2 FQNEAQ (reference sequence). Trimming stripped 2 bases from V and 7 bases from J, with 12 bases between. CDR3 length equals 13 residues.

This clone was seen only a few times. V and J are TRBV7-9 and TRBJ1-1; the D gene is possibly TRBD1 (5 bases). V shed 5 bases and J shed 0 bases, with 13 bases lying between them. The CDR3 has 15 amino acids. Germline values: CDR1 SEHNR, CDR2 FQNEAQ (reference sequence). The CDR3 here is CASSGRVTMNTEAFF. DNA for the CDR3: TGTGCCAGCAGCGGCAGGGTCACCATGAACACTGAAGCTTTCTTT.

This clone was counted between two and nine times. V and J are TRBV21-1 and TRBJ2-7; the table's D call of TRBD1 was not tested on the DNA. TRBV21-1 is termed a pseudogene. The CDR3 length is 15 residues. The CDR3 DNA reads as TGTGCCAGGAGCCGTTTTCAGGGGACCTTCTACGAGCAGTACTTC. Amino acid sequence: CARSRFQGTFYEQYF.

This clone has just one count. The gene calls are TRBV6-5 and TRBJ2-7, with 7 positions matching TRBD1. After removal of 2 bases from V and 0 bases from J, the junction contained 4 bases not matched to a gene. Germline lookup yields CDR1 MNHEY and CDR2 SVGAGI. CDR3 length: 15 amino acids. CDR3 in amino acids: CASSYQRDSSYEQYF. The CDR3 DNA follows: TGTGCCAGCAGTTACCAAAGGGACAGCTCCTACGAGCAGTACTTC.

V usage is TRBV4-1 and J usage is TRBJ2-3; D may be TRBD2 (5 bases). The CDR3 covers 13 residues. CDR1 and CDR2 from the germline V gene are MGHRA and YSYEKL. V was shortened by 5 bases and J by 6 bases, with 12 bases between the two germline ends. The CDR3 nucleotides are TGCGCCAGCAGCGCGGGCCCTCAGGATACGCAGTATTTT. Translation: CASSAGPQDTQYF.

The chain combines TRBV19 with TRBJ2-3, with 7 bases lining up with TRBD1. The CDR3 is 14 residues long. Unmatched junction bases numbered 6, after V lost 9 bases and J lost 0 bases. From germline, CDR1 is LNHDA and CDR2 SQIVND (reference sequence). The CDR3 sequence: CASRDSTSTDTQYF. The DNA for the CDR3 is TGTGCCAGCCGGGACAGCACTAGCACAGATACGCAGTATTTT. Together with reference TRBV19 and TRBJ2-3, the CDR3 gives the full variable domain: DGGITQSPKYLFRKEGQNVTLSCEQNLNHDAMYWYRQDPGQGLRLIYYSQIVNDFQKGDIAEGYSVSREKKESFPLTVTSAQKNPTAFYLCASRDSTSTDTQYFGPGTRLTVL.

This clone was seen only a few times. The V call is TRBV6-5, the J call TRBJ2-1; maybe TRBD2 (5 bases). The ends were cut back, 2 bases at V and 6 bases at J, with 8 bases in the middle. CDR1 and CDR2 from the germline V gene are MNHEY and SVGAGI. The CDR3 length is 13 residues. DNA for the CDR3: TGTGCCAGCAGTTACGCGAGGGTCAATGAGCAGTTCTTC. Its protein is CASSYARVNEQFF.

V usage is TRBV2 and J usage is TRBJ1-5; D possibly corresponds to TRBD1 (5 bases). The germline V gene encodes CDR1 SNHLY and CDR2 FYNNEI. This CDR3 has 14 amino acids. Trimming shortened V by 3 bases and J by 5 bases, and 11 bases separated the two germline ends. The DNA for the CDR3 is TGTGCCAGCAGTGAGATGGGAGGGGATCAGCCCCAGCATTTT. Translated: CASSEMGGDQPQHF.

The chain combines TRBV30 with TRBJ2-1, with 8 bases aligning to TRBD2. With 5 bases clipped from V and 4 bases from J, the junction kept 4 bases outside the gene matches. Germline CDR1 is GTSNPN and CDR2 is SVGIG (reference sequence). The CDR3 length is 13 residues. CDR3 sequence (DNA): TGTGCCTGGTTACTAGCGGAATACAATGAGCAGTTCTTC. Translation gives CAWLLAEYNEQFF. Full variable domain (remainder filled in from reference TRBV30 and TRBJ2-1): SQTIHQWPATLVQPVGSPLSLECTVEGTSNPNLYWYRQAAGRGLQLLFYSVGIGQISSEVPQNLSASRPQDRQFILSSKKLLLSDSGFYLCAWLLAEYNEQFFGPGTRLTVL.

The V gene is TRBV6-5, the J gene TRBJ2-2; D is possibly TRBD1 (5 bases). The length of the CDR3 is 15 residues. Germline CDR1 and CDR2: MNHEY and SVGAGI. The germline V and J ends were trimmed by 7 bases and 0 bases, with 12 bases remaining between them. CDR3 residues: CASILTESNTGELFF. CDR3 nucleotide sequence: TGTGCCAGCATCTTGACAGAATCGAACACCGGGGAGCTGTTTTTT.